The clone carrying this T cell receptor (beta chain) occurred many times. The data derive from a study of T cells of healthy individuals. TCRdb itself ran the 5' RACE reads through MiXCR, one entry per CDR3 protein. The sample has some 100,000 distinct CDR3 sequences; roughly a sixth are singletons. This receptor was identified in a human donor in good health.

CDR3 DNA: TGTGCCAGCTCACTCGGCTTTACCCGCGGGACCCAGTACTTC. As protein: CASSLGFTRGTQYF. The chain couples TRBV18 to TRBJ2-5; no clear D. V was trimmed by 4 bases and J by 7 bases, leaving 16 bases between them. This CDR3 is 14 amino acids long. Germline lookup yields CDR1 KGHSH and CDR2 LQKENI.